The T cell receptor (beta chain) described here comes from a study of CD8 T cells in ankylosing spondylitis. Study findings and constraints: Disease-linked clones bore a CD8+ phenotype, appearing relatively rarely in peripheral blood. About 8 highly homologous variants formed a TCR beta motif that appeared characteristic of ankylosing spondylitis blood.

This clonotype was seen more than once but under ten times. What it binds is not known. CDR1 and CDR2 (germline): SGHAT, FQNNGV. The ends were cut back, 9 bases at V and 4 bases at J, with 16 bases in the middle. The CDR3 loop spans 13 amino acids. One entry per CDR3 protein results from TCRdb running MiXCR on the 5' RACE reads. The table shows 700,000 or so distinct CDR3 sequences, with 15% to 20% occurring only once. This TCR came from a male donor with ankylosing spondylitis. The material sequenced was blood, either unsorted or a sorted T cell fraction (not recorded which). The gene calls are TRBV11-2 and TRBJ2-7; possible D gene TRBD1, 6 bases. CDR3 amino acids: CASSRDTYYEQYF. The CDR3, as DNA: TGTGCCAGTAGTAGGGACACCTATTACGAGCAGTACTTC.